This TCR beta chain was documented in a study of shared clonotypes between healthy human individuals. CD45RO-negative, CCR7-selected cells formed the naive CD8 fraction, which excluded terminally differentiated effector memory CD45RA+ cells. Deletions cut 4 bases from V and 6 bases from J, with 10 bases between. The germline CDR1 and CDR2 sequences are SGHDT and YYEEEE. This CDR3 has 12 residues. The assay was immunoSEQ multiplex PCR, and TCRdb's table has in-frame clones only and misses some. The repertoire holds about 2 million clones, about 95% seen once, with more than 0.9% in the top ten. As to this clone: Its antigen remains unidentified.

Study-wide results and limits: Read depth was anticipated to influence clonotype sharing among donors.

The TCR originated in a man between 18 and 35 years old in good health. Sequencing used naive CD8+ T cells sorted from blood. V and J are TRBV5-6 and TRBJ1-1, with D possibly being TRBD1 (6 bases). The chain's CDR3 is CASSGQSPEAFF. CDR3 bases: TGTGCCAGCAGCGGACAGTCTCCTGAAGCTTTCTTT. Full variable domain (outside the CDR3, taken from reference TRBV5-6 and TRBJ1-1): DAGVTQSPTHLIKTRGQQVTLRCSPKSGHDTVSWYQQALGQGPQFIFQYYEEEERQRGNFPDRFSGHQFPNYSSELNVNALLLGDSALYLCASSGQSPEAFFGQGTRLTVV.